This T cell receptor beta chain was identified in a study of CD8+CD57+ T cells in acquired aplastic anemia (dated by TCRdb to 2017 to 2018). Looking at the study overall: On average, sorted CD4+ and CD8+ cells yielded around 3.5 ug of extracted DNA, with a range of roughly 0.19 to 27.4 ug. A CD8+CD57+ expansion meant a frequency higher than the mean frequency seen in healthy subjects.

The germline V gene sets CDR1 to SNHLY and CDR2 to FYNNEI. The V and J ends are trimmed by 1 base and 3 bases, leaving 6 bases between them. The cysteine opens and the phenylalanine closes a CDR3 of 13 amino acids. Only CDR3 DNA is held: 39 bases, read in frame from base 1. Patients chosen for sequencing had shown expansion of CD8+CD57+ cells by flow cytometry. Severe acquired aplastic anemia was diagnosed in all patients according to International Study of Aplastic Anemia and Agranulocytosis and Camitta criteria. At the time blood was sampled, none of the patients had received any therapy. TCR repertoires of sorted CD4+ and CD8+ blood T cells from severe aplastic anemia patients and healthy subjects were deep-sequenced in the study. In the USA, patient enrollment took place under clinicaltrials.gov protocols 00001620, 01623167, 00001397, 00071045, 00081523 and 00961064. Ficoll-Paque density gradient centrifugation was used to isolate peripheral blood mononuclear cells. CD4+ and CD8+ T cells were sorted by FACS or magnetic beads before DNA extraction.

Beyond this particular receptor, the publication reports: Approximately 31 CD8+ CDR3 sequences were found in both patients and controls but appeared to be highly expressed in patients and within the immunodominant clones of the patients. No significant difference in CD8+ Simpson's diversity was found between patients and healthy controls (P=0.060).

With regard to this clonotype: Its cognate antigen has yet to be identified. No base quality information exists; no much larger clone differs at one position.

TCR beta VDJ combination and CDR3 sequence profiling used genomic DNA as the template. An Illumina HiSeq 2000 was the platform used for TCR repertoire sequencing. From the authors' description of their analysis: Repertoires were assessed using TRBV/TRBJ rearrangement plots, CDR3 size and DJ length profiles, and Simpson's diversity index. The most abundant DNA sequence in the deep sequencing data was taken as the immunodominant clone. CDR3 amino acid sequences were screened for sharing across subjects and compared with published repertoires and the VDJdb database. The public reads were quality trimmed at Q25 with fastp and then assembled into clones with MiXCR by TCRdb, keeping productive beta chains. Duplicate CDR3 protein sequences are folded into a single record with the most common DNA and genes. TCRdb, not the original authors, processed these V and J calls. For this sample there are about 150,000 distinct CDR3 sequences; about 54% appear just once. The top ten hold around 12% of the sample.

The sequence came from a human donor with aplastic anemia. The chain was built from TRBV2 and TRBJ1-1; too little of a D gene remains to name it. The material sequenced was sorted CD4+, CD8+, or CD8+CD57+ T cells (not recorded which) from PBMCs. The nucleotides are TGTGCCAGCAGTGAAGGTGTGGACACTGAAGCTTTCTTT. This encodes CASSEGVDTEAFF.